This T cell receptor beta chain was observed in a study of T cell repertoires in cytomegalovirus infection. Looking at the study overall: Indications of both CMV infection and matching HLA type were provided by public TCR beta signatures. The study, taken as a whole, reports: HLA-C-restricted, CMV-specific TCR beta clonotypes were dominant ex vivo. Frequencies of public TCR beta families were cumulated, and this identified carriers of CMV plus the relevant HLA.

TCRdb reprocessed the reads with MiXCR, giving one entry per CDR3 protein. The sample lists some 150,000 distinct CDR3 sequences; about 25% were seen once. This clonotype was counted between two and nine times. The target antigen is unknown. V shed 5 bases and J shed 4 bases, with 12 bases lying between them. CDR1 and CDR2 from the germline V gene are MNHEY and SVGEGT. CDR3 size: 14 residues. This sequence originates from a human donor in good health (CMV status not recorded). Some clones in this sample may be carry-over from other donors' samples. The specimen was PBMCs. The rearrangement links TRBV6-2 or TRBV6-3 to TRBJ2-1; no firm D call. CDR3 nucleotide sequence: TGTGCCAGCAGTGCCGAAGGGCCTTACAATGAGCAGTTCTTC. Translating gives CASSAEGPYNEQFF.